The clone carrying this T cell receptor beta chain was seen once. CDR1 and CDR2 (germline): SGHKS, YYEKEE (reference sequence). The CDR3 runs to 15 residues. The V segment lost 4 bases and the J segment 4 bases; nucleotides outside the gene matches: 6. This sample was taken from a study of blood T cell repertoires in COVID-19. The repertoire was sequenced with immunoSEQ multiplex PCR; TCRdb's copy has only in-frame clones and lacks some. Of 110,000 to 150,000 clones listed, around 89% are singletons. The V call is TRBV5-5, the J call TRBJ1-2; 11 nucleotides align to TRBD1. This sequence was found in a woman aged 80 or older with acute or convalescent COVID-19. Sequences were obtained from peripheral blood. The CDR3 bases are TGTGCCAGCAGCAAGGACAGGGGGCGCGGCTATGGCTACACCTTC. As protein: CASSKDRGRGYGYTF.